Presented here are 5 T cell receptor beta chains from one specimen sequenced in a study of blood T cell repertoires in COVID-19. The method was immunoSEQ multiplex PCR; TCRdb's version includes in-frame clones alone and lacks a portion of them. This repertoire shows roughly 200,000 clones, roughly 84% found once; its top ten account for 13%. Sequencing was done on a sample of peripheral blood. The receptors shown here come from a human donor in a cohort sampled during active COVID-19.

V and J are TRBV30 and TRBJ1-2; 7 bases match TRBD1. The CDR3 is 15 amino acids. Germline V lookup: CDR1 GTSNPN, CDR2 SVGIG (reference sequence). The junction had 16 bases not matched to a gene; V was cut back by 4 bases and J by 8 bases. In DNA form, the CDR3 reads TGTGCCTGGATTGGGCCAGACAGGGAGAAGGGAGGCTACACCTTC. This gives the protein CAWIGPDREKGGYTF.

The chain couples TRBV9 to TRBJ2-2; possibly TRBD2 for D (6 bases). The V gene's germline CDR1 is SGDLS and CDR2 YYNGEE. This CDR3 has 15 residues. Trimming shortened V by 1 base and J by 4 bases, and 11 bases separated the two germline ends. This CDR3 is CASSVRETGTGELFF. CDR3 DNA sequence: TGTGCCAGCAGCGTACGGGAGACCGGCACCGGGGAGCTGTTTTTT.

This sequence joins TRBV6-5 and TRBJ2-7, with 13 positions matching TRBD2. Germline V CDR1 and CDR2: MNHEY, SVGAGI. The junction had 3 bases not matched to a gene; V was cut back by 2 bases and J by 5 bases. This CDR3 region has 15 residues. Here the CDR3 DNA reads TGTGCCAGCAGTTACGGGACTAGCGGGATGAACGAGCAGTACTTC. It yields the protein CASSYGTSGMNEQYF.

This clone was observed once. The chain is built from TRBV6-6 and TRBJ1-5, with TRBD1 matching over 8 bases. Germline CDR1 MNHNY, CDR2 SVGAGI (reference sequence). Trimming removed 7 bases from V and 4 bases from J; junction bases left unmatched: 9. This CDR3 is built from 15 residues. This CDR3 reads CASIPGQGKNQPQHF. The CDR3 DNA reads TGTGCCAGCATCCCTGGACAGGGTAAAAATCAGCCCCAGCATTTT.

V gene TRBV20-1 combines with J gene TRBJ2-7; 10 nucleotides align to TRBD2. CDR3 length: 17 amino acids. CDR1 and CDR2 (germline): DFQATT, SNEGSKA (reference sequence). V lost 3 bases and J lost 1; bases outside the gene matches: 12. CDR3 loop: CSASSRALAGVSYEQYF. For the CDR3, the DNA is TGCAGTGCTAGTTCCAGGGCGCTAGCGGGAGTATCCTACGAGCAGTACTTC.